The sequence of this T cell receptor beta chain was determined in a study of shared clonotypes between healthy human individuals. Study context: A donor's plate count was three for CD4 naive and three for CD4 memory; CD8 naive had two and CD8 memory one.

Trimming removed 5 bases from V and 0 bases from J, with 12 bases in between. The V gene's germline CDR1 is MRHNA and CDR2 SNTAGT. The CDR3 length is 15 residues. Genomic DNA of each subset was evenly split across several immunoSEQ plates. Here immunoSEQ multiplex PCR was the method, and the copy in TCRdb shows in-frame clones only, minus some. The table has about 1.5 million clones, approximately 98% seen once. The TCR comes from a man aged 30 to 39 in good health. V gene TRBV6-4 combines with J gene TRBJ2-3; weak D call: TRBD2 (6 bases). Input material: naive CD4+ T cells sorted from blood. Indicated subset: CD45RA+ positively selected. DNA of the CDR3: TGTGCCAGCAGTTCCTCTAGCGTAAGCACAGATACGCAGTATTTT. Translated: CASSSSSVSTDTQYF.